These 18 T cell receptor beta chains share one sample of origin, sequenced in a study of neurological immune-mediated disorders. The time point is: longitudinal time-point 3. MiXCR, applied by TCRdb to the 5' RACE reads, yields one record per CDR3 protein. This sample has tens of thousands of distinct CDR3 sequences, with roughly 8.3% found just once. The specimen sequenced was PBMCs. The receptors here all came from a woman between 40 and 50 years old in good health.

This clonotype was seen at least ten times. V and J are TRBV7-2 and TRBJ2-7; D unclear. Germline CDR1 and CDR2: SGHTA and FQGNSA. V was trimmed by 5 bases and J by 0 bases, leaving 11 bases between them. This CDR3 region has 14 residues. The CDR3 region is CASSPYRNSYEQYF. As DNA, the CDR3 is TGTGCCAGCAGCCCCTATCGGAACTCCTACGAGCAGTACTTC.

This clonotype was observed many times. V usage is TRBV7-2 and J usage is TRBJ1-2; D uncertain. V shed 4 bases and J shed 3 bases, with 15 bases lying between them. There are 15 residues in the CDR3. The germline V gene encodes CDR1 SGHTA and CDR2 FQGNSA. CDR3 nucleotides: TGTGCCAGCAGCTCATGGGCCGGGGTCGACTATGGCTACACCTTC. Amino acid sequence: CASSSWAGVDYGYTF.

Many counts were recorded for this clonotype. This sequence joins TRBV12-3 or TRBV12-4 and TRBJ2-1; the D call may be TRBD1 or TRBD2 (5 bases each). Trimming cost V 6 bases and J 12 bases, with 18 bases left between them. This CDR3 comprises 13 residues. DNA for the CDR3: TGTGCCAGCAGCTCAGGGACGGTAAGGGGGCAGTTCTTC. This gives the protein CASSSGTVRGQFF.

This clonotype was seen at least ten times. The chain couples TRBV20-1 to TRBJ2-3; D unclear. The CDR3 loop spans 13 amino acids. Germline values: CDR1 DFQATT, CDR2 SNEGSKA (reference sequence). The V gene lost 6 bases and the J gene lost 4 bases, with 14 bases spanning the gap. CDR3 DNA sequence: TGCAGTGCAGCTCAAAAGGTGGCAGATACGCAGTATTTT. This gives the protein CSAAQKVADTQYF.

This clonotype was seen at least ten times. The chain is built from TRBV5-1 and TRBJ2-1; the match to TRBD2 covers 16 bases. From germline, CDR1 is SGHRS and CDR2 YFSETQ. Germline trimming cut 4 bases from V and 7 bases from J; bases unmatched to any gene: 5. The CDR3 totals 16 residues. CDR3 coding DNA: TGCGCCAGCAGCGAGGGACTAGCGGGGGGGCGGAATGAGCAGTTCTTC. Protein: CASSEGLAGGRNEQFF.

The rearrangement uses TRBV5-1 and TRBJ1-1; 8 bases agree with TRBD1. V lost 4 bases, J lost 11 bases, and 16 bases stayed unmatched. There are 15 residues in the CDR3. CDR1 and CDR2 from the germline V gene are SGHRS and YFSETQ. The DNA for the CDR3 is TGCGCCAGCAGCCAACCTCGGGACAGGACCAATCCGGCTTTCTTT. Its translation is CASSQPRDRTNPAFF.

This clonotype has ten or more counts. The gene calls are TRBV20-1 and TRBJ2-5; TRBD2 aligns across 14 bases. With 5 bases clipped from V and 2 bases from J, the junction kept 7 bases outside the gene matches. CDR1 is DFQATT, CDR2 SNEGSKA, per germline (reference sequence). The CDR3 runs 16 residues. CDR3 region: CSAAPGLAGEQETQYF. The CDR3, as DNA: TGCAGTGCTGCCCCGGGACTAGCGGGGGAGCAAGAGACCCAGTACTTC.

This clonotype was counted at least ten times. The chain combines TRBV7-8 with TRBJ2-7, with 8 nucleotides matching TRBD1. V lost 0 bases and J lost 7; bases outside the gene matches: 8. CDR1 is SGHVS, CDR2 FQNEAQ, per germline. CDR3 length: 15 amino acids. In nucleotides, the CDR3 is TGTGCCAGCAGCTTAGCCTCAGGGGGCTTGGGTGAGCAGTACTTC. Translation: CASSLASGGLGEQYF. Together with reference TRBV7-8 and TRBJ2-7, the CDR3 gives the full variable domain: GAGVSQSPRYKVAKRGQDVALRCDPISGHVSLFWYQQALGQGPEFLTYFQNEAQLDKSGLPSDRFFAERPEGSVSTLKIQRTQQEDSAVYLCASSLASGGLGEQYFGPGTRLTVT.

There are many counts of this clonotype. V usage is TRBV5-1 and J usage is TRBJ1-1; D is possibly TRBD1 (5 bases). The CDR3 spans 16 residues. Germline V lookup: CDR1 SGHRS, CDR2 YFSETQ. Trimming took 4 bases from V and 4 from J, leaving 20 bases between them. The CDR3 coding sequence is TGCGCCAGCAGCACGACCGGGACCACAAGGGGCACTGAAGCTTTCTTT. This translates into CASSTTGTTRGTEAFF.

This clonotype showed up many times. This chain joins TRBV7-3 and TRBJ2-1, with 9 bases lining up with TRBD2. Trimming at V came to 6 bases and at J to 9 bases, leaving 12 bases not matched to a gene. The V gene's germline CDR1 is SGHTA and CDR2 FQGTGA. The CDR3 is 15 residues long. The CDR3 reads CASSIAAGGPAEQFF. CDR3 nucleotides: TGTGCCAGCAGTATAGCCGCGGGAGGGCCTGCTGAGCAGTTCTTC.

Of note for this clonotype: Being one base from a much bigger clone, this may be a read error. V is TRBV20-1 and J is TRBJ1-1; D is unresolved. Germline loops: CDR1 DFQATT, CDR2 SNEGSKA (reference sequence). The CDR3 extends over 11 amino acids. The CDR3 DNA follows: TGCTGTGCCGAGAACACCTTTTCCGCTTTCTTT. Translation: CCAENTFSAFF.

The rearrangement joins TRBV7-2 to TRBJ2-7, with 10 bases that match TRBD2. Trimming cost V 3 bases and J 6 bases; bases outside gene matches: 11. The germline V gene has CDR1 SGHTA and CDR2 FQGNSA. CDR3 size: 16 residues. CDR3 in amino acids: CASSLIGGTSESEQYF. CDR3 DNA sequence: TGTGCCAGCAGCTTGATTGGAGGGACTAGCGAAAGCGAGCAGTACTTC.

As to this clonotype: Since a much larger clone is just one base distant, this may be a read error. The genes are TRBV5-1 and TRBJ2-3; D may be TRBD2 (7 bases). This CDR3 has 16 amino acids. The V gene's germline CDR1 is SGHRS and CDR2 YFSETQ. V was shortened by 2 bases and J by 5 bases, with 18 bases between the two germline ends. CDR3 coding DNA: TGCGCCAGCAGCTTCCGGGGGGCCCTCCCCAAAGATACGCAGTATTTT. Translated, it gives CASSFRGALPKDTQYF.

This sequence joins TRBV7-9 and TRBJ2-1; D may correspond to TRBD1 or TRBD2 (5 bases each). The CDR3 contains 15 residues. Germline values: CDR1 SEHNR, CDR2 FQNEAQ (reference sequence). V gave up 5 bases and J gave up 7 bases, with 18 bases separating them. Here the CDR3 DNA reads TGTGCCAGCAGCAGGGCAGGGAGTACTAATAATGAGCAGTTCTTC. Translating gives CASSRAGSTNNEQFF.

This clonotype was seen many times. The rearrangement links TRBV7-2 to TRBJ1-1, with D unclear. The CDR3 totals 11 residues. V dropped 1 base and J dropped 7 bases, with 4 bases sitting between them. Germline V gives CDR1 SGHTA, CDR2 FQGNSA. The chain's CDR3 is CASSLVGEAFF. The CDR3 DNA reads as TGTGCCAGCAGCTTAGTCGGTGAAGCTTTCTTT. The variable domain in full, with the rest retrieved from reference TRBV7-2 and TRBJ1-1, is GAGVSQSPSNKVTEKGKDVELRCDPISGHTALYWYRQSLGQGLEFLIYFQGNSAPDKSGLPSDRFSAERTGGSVSTLTIQRTQQEDSAVYLCASSLVGEAFFGQGTRLTVV.

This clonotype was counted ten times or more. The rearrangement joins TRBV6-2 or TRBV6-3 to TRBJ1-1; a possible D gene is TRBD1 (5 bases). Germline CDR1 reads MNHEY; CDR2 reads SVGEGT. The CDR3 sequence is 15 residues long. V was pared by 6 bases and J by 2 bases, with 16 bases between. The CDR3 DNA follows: TGTGCCAGCAGACCCGACACGACAGCTAACACTGAAGCTTTCTTT. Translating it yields CASRPDTTANTEAFF.

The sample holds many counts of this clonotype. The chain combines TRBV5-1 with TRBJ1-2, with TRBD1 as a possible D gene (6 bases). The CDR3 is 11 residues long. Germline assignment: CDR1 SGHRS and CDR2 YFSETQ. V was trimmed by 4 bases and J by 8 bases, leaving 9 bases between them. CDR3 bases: TGCGCCAGCAGCCCCGGACAGGGCTACACCTTC. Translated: CASSPGQGYTF.

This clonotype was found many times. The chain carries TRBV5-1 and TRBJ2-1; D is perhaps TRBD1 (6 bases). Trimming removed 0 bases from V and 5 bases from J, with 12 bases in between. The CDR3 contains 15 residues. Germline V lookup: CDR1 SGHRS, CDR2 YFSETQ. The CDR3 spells CASSLGAGVNNEQFF. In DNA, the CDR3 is TGCGCCAGCAGCTTGGGCGCAGGGGTAAACAATGAGCAGTTCTTC.